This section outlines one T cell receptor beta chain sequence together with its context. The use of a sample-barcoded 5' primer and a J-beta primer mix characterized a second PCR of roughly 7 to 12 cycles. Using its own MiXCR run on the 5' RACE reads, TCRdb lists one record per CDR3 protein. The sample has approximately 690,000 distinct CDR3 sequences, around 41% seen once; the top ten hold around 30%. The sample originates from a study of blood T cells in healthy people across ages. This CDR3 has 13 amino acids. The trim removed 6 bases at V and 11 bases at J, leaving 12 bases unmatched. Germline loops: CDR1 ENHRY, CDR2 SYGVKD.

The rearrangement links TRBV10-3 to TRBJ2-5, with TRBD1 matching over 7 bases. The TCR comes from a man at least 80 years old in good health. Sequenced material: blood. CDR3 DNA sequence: TGTGCCATCAGAGGACAGGACCACAATGAGCAGTACTTC. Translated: CAIRGQDHNEQYF.